This T cell receptor (beta chain) was recorded in a study of tumour-infiltrating T cells in Burkitt lymphoma. As for the study in general: Productive clonality predicted overall and progression-free survival.

The assay was immunoSEQ multiplex PCR, and TCRdb's table has in-frame clones only and misses some. The table has about 14,000 clones, 25% to 35% seen once. Trimming took off 1 base at V and 4 bases at J, with 7 bases between the two ends. CDR3 length equals 14 residues. Germline CDR1 reads SGHNT; CDR2 reads YENEEA. Sequenced: tumor tissue. The V call is TRBV11-3, the J call TRBJ2-2; D call uncertain. This clonotype was sampled from a human donor with diffuse large B-cell lymphoma. The CDR3 DNA follows: TGTGCCAGCAGCTTAGTATGGGGCACCGGGGAGCTGTTTTTT. Translating it yields CASSLVWGTGELFF.